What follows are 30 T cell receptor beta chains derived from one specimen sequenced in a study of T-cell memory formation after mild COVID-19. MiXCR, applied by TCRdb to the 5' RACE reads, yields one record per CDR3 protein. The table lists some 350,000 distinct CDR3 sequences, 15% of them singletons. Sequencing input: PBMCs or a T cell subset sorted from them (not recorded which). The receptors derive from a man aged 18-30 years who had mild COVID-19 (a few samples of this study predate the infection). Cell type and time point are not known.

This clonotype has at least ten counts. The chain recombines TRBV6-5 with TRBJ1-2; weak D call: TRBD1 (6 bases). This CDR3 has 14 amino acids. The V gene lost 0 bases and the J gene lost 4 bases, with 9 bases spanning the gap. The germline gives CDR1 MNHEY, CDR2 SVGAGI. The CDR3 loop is CASSYSTGFYGYTF. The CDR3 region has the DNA TGTGCCAGCAGTTACTCGACAGGATTCTATGGCTACACCTTC.

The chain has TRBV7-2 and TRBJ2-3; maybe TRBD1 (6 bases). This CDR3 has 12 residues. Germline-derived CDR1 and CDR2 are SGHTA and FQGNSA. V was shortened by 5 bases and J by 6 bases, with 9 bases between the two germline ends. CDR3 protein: CASSRQEDTQYF. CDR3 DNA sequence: TGTGCCAGCAGCCGACAGGAGGATACGCAGTATTTT.

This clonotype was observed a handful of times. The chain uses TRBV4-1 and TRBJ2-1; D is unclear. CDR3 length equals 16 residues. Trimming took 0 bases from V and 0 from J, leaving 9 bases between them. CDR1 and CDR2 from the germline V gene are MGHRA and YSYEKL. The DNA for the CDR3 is TGCGCCAGCAGCCAAGATTCCGAGAGCTCCTACAATGAGCAGTTCTTC. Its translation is CASSQDSESSYNEQFF.

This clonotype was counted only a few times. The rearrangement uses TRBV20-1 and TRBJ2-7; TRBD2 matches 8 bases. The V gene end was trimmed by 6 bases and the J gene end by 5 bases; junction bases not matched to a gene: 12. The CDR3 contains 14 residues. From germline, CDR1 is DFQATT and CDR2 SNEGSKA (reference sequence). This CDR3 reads CSAFPAGVIHEQYV. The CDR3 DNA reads TGCAGTGCCTTCCCAGCGGGGGTTATCCACGAGCAGTACGTC.

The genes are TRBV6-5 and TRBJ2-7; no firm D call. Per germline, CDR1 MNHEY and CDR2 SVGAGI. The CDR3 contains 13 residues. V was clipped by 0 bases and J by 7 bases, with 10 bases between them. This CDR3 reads CASSYSWGREQYF. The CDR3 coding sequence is TGTGCCAGCAGTTACTCGTGGGGAAGGGAGCAGTACTTC.

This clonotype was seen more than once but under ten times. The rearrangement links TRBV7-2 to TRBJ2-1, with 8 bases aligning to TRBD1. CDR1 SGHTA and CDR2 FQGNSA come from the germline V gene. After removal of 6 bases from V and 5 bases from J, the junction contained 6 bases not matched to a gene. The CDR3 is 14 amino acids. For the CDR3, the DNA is TGTGCCAGCAGTCCCGGGACAGGTCACAATGAGCAGTTCTTC. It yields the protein CASSPGTGHNEQFF.

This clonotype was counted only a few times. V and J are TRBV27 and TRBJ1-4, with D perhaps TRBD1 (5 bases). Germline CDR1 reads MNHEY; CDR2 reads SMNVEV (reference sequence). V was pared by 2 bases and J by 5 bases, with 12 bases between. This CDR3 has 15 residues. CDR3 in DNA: TGTGCCAGCAGTTTAATTAAGGGGAACAATGAAAAACTGTTTTTT. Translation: CASSLIKGNNEKLFF.

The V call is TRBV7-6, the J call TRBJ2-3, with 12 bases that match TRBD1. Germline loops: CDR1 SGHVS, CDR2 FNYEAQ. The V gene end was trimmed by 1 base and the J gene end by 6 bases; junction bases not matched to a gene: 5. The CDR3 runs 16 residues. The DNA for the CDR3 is TGTGCCAGCAGCTTAGGTGGGACAGGGGGCGAGGATACGCAGTATTTT. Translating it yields CASSLGGTGGEDTQYF.

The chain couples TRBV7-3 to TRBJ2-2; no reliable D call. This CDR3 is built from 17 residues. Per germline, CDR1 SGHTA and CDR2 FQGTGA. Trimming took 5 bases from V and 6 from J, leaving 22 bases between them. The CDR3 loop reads CASSPFVSASEAGELFF. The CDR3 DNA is TGTGCCAGCAGCCCATTCGTCTCGGCCAGTGAGGCCGGGGAGCTGTTTTTT.

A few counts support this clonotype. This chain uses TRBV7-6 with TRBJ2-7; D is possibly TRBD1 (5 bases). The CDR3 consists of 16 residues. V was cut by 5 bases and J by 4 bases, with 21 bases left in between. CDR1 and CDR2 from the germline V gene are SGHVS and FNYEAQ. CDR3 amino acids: CASSPTSGLRGYEQYF. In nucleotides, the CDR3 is TGTGCCAGCAGCCCTACCTCAGGGCTACGTGGGTACGAGCAGTACTTC.

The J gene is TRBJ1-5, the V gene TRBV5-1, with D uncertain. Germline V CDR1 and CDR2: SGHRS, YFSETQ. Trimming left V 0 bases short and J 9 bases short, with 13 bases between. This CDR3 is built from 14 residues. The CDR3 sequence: CASSLEGRWGPQHF. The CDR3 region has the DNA TGCGCCAGCAGCTTGGAAGGAAGGTGGGGGCCCCAGCATTTT.

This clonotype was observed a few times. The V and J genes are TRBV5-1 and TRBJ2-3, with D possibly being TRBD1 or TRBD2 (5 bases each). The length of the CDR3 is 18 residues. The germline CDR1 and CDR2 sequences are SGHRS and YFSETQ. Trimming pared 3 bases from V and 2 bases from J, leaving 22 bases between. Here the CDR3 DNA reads TGCGCCAGCAGCTCCGTCCCCGGGGCAGACCTCCTCACAGATACGCAGTATTTT. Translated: CASSSVPGADLLTDTQYF.

DNA for the CDR3: TGTGCCAGCAGCTTAGAAGATGAGACCCAGTACTTC. Its translation: CASSLEDETQYF. The chain is built from TRBV11-2 and TRBJ2-5; unclear D gene. Trimming removed 0 bases from V and 5 bases from J, with 4 bases in between. The germline V gene has CDR1 SGHAT and CDR2 FQNNGV. CDR3 length: 12 amino acids.

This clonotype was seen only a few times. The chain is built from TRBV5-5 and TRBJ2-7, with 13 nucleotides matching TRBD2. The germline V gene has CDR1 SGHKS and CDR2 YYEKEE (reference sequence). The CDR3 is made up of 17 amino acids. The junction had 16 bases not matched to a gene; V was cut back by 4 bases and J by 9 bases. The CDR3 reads CASSRGLAGANPGGQYV. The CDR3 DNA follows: TGTGCCAGCAGCCGCGGACTAGCGGGGGCTAATCCGGGCGGGCAGTACGTC.

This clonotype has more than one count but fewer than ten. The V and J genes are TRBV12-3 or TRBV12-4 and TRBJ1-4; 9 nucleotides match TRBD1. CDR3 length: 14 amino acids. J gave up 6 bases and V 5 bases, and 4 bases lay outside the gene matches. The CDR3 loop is CASSPGTGHEKLFF. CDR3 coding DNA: TGTGCCAGCAGTCCTGGGACAGGGCATGAAAAACTGTTTTTT.

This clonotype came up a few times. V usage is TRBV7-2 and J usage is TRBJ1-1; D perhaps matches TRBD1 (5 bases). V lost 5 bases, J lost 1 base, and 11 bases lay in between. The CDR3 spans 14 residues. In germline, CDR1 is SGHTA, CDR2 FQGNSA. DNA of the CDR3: TGTGCCAGCAGCAACTGGGGGGGGAACACTGAAGCTTTCTTT. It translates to CASSNWGGNTEAFF.

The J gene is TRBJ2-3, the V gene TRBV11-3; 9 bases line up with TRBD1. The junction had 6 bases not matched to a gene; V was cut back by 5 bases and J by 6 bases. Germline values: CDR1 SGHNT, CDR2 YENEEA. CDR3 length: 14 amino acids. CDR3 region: CASSRTGEGDTQYF. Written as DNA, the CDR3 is TGTGCCAGCAGCCGGACAGGGGAGGGGGATACGCAGTATTTT.

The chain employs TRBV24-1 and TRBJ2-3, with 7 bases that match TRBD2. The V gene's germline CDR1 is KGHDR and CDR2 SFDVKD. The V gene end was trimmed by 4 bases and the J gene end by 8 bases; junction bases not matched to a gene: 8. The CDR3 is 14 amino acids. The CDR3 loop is CATSDPATSRTQYF. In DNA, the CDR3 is TGTGCCACCAGTGACCCCGCGACTAGCCGTACGCAGTATTTT.

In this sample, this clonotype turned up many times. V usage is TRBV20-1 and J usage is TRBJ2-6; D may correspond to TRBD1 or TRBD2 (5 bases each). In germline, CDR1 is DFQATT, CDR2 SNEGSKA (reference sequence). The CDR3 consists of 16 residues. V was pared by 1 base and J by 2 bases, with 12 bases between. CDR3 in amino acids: CSARVQGAPGANVLTF. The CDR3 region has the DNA TGCAGTGCTAGAGTTCAGGGAGCCCCTGGGGCCAACGTCCTGACTTTC.

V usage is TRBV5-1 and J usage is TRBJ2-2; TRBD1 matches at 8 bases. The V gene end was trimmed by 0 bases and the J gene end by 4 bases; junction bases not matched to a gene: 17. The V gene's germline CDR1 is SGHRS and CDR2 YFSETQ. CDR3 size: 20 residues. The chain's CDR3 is CASSLDVGTGVDGSTGELFF. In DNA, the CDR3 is TGCGCCAGCAGCTTGGACGTCGGGACAGGAGTTGATGGGAGCACCGGGGAGCTGTTTTTT.

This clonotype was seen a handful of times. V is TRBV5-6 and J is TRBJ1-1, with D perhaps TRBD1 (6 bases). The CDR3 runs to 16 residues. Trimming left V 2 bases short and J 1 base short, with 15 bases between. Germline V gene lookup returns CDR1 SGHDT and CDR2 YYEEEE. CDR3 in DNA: TGTGCCAGCAGCTTAGGCGGGGGGCCCCCGAACACTGAAGCTTTCTTT. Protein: CASSLGGGPPNTEAFF.

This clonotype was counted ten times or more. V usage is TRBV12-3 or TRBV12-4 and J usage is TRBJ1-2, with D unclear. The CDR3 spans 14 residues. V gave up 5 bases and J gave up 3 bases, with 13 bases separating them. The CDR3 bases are TGTGCCAGCAGTCGGACTTTCGACCACTATGGCTACACCTTC. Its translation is CASSRTFDHYGYTF.

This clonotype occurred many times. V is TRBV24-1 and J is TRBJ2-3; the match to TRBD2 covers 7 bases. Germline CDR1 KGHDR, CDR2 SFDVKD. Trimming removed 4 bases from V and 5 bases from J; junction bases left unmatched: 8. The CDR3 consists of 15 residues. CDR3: CATSEDGGMQDTQYF. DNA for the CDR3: TGTGCCACCAGTGAGGACGGGGGGATGCAAGATACGCAGTATTTT.

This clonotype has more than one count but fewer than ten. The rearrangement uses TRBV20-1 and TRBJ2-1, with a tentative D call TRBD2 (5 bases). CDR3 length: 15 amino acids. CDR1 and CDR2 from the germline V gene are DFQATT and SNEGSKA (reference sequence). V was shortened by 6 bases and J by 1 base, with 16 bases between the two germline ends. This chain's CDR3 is CSATEGPGSYNEQFF. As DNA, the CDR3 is TGCAGTGCAACAGAGGGTCCAGGTTCCTACAATGAGCAGTTCTTC.

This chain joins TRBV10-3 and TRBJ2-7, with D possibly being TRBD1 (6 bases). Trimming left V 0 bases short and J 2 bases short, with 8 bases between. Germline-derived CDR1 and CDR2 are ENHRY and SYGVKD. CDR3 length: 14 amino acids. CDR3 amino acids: CAISESDSPYEQYV. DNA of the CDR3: TGTGCCATCAGTGAGTCGGACAGCCCCTACGAGCAGTACGTC.

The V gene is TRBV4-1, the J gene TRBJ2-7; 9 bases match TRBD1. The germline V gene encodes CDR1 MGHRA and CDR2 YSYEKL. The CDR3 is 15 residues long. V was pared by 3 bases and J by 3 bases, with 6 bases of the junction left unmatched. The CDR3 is CASSHTSGQGYEQYF. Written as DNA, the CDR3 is TGCGCCAGCAGCCATACATCGGGACAGGGCTACGAGCAGTACTTC.

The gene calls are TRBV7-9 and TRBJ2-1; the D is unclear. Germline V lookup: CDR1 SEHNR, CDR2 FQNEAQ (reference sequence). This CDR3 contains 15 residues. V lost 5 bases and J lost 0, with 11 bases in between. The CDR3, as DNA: TGTGCCAGCAGCCCGACTGAAAGCTCCTACAATGAGCAGTTCTTC. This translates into CASSPTESSYNEQFF.

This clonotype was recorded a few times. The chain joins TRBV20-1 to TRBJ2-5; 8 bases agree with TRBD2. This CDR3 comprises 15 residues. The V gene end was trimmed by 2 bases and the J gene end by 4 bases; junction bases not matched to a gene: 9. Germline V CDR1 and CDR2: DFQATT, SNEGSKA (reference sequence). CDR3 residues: CSARSDRGGTETQYF. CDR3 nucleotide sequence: TGCAGTGCTAGATCCGACCGGGGGGGCACAGAGACCCAGTACTTC.

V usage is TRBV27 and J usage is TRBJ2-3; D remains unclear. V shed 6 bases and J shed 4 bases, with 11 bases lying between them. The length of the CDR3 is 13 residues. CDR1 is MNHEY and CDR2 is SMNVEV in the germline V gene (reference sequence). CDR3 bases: TGTGCCAGCAGGAAGACCCGCGCAGATACGCAGTATTTT. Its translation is CASRKTRADTQYF.

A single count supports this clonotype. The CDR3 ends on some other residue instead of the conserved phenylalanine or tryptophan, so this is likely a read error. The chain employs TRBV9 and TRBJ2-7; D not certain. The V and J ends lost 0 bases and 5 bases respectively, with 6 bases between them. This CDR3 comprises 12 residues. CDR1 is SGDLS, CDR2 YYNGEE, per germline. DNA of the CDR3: TGTGCCAGCAGCGTAGAAAAGGACGAGCAGTACTTG. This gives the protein CASSVEKDEQYL.